This T cell receptor (beta chain) emerged from a study of cytomegalovirus exposure and HLA in healthy donors. V gave up 0 bases and J gave up 0 bases, with 5 bases separating them. This CDR3 contains 14 residues. Looked up from germline, CDR1 is MNHEY and CDR2 is SVGAGI. 13 Jbeta primers and 60 Vbeta primers were used for the PCR. Data came from immunoSEQ multiplex PCR; TCRdb stores just in-frame clones and leaves some out. The data contain 130,000 or so clones, over 8.5% of them singletons. The chain is built from TRBV6-5 and TRBJ2-5, with no clear D. Input material: PBMCs. This TCR derives from a woman aged 40-49 years in good health and CMV-seropositive. CDR3 sequence reads: CASSYSSYQETQYF. CDR3 DNA sequence: TGTGCCAGCAGTTACTCCTCGTACCAAGAGACCCAGTACTTC.